This T cell receptor (beta chain) was retrieved from a study of T-cell memory formation after mild COVID-19. CDR1 and CDR2 (germline): SGHRS, YFSETQ. V gave up 4 bases and J gave up 0 bases, with 14 bases separating them. This CDR3 spans 16 amino acids. This clonotype has more than one count but fewer than ten. Its specificity is unknown. Study-level points and caveats: The study found balanced CD4/CD8 in clones contracting day 15 to 85 and a CD4+ lean in later expanders. Pre-infection memory harbored some responding clones, suggesting cross-reactive memory joined.

Each CDR3 protein is one row after TCRdb ran MiXCR on the 5' RACE reads. This table has 350,000 or so distinct CDR3 sequences, about 21% appearing once. This TCR came from an adult woman who had mild COVID-19 (a few samples of this study predate the infection). Cell type and time point are not known. The chain carries TRBV5-1 and TRBJ2-1; D ambiguous. Sequencing used PBMCs or a T cell subset sorted from them (not recorded which). CDR3 loop: CASSPTRSTSYNEQFF. As DNA, the CDR3 is TGCGCCAGCAGCCCCACGCGGAGCACCTCCTACAATGAGCAGTTCTTC.